The entry below gives a single TCR beta chain sequence along with its context. The antigen this receptor binds is unknown. No base quality information exists; no much larger clone differs at one position. This record belongs to a study of OX40 agonist ivuxolimab in advanced cancers. Study-wide context: Ivuxolimab was an agonistic, fully human IgG2 monoclonal antibody directed against OX40 (CD134), a costimulatory receptor. Intravenous ivuxolimab was administered to patients every 2 weeks at six dose levels: 0.01, 0.1, 0.3, 1.5, 3 and 10 mg/kg. Among the approximately 50 dose-escalation patients, approximately 20 had hepatocellular carcinoma, about 15 melanoma, 9 renal cell carcinoma and 9 head and neck cancer. A male proportion of roughly 85% and a mean age of around 60 years, ranging from about 20 to 79, were recorded for the dose-escalation cohort. Patients were allowed to have had prior anti-PD-1, anti-PD-L1 or anti-CTLA-4 therapy, and around 41% of the dose-escalation patients had previously received checkpoint inhibitors. Partial responses occurred in three dose-escalation patients: two with cutaneous melanoma and one with hepatocellular carcinoma. The purpose of peripheral TCRbeta sequencing was to test whether ivuxolimab changed TCR sequence diversity and led to clonal T-cell expansion. The paper reports the monotherapy dose-escalation portion (N of about 47 patients) of the phase I ivuxolimab trial. What the research found in general, with its limitations: Clonal expansion of both CD4+ and CD8+ blood T cells was observed from baseline to week 6 at doses 0.1 to 3.0 mg/kg. Low levels of normalized T-cell clonal expansion were also seen in some patients who did not respond. After ivuxolimab, more expanded clones were found on average in CD8+ T cells than in CD4+ T cells. The antigen specificity of the peripheral T cells that underwent clonal expansion was not determined. In partial responders in the 0.1-3.0 mg/kg groups, normalized peripheral clonal expansion was found to be among the lowest, especially among CD8+ T cells.

V is clipped by 6 bases and J by 1 base, and the sequence between their germline boundaries is 9 bases long. The CDR3 has 13 amino acids, counting the end cysteine and phenylalanine. Of the read, only the CDR3 DNA is kept; its 39 bases are in frame from base 1. In the germline V gene (reference sequence), CDR1 corresponds to LNHDA and CDR2 to SQIVND. Genomic DNA was extracted from sorted cells for sequencing of the TCRbeta CDR3 region. TCRbeta CDR3 regions were sequenced using the immunoSEQ Assay. The table comes from immuneACCESS by way of TCRdb, which keeps in-frame sequences with V and J called. Part of the clones is missing from these tables; in studies checked, under half for an unresolved V gene and the rest for unknown reasons. The sample table lists approximately 45,000 clones, about 95% of them with a count of one. Together, the top ten hold approximately 9.9% of the sample. Patients with a history of autoimmune disease or receiving systemic immunosuppression were excluded from the trial. Peripheral blood for TCR sequencing was collected from all dose cohorts at baseline, on cycle 4 day 1, and on cycle 7 day 1. Samples were obtained from an open-label, multicenter, first-in-human phase I dose-escalation trial of ivuxolimab. Adults with locally advanced or metastatic melanoma, renal cell carcinoma, hepatocellular carcinoma or head and neck squamous cell carcinoma were enrolled in the trial. Before TCR sequencing, CD4+ T cells and CD8+ T cells were sorted from peripheral blood as separate populations.

The clonotype was recovered from an adult with an advanced solid tumor such as melanoma, head and neck, liver or kidney cancer. The V and J segments used are TRBV19 and TRBJ1-1; the D gene identity is not certain. The material sequenced was CD4+ or CD8+ T cells sorted from blood, taken in a trial of the OX40 agonist ivuxolimab. In nucleotide form, the sequence is TGTGCCAGTAGACTGGGCGGGAACACTGAAGCTTTCTTT. Its protein product is CASRLGGNTEAFF.